This paragraph covers one TCR beta chain sequence. The antigen is not known. This sample was taken from a study of CD8+ T cells in alopecia areata. Study background: Tofacitinib therapy took 6 to 18 months; 6 months off drug came after.

As for treatment: oral pan-JAK inhibitor, 5-10 mg twice daily. Peripheral blood and lesional scalp punch biopsies came from alopecia areata patients. In each case, RNA was isolated and then reverse transcribed into cDNA as the sequencing template. This table comes from immunoSEQ multiplex PCR, and its TCRdb copy is limited to in-frame clones, with some not included. This table has 200,000 to 250,000 clones, more than 30% appearing once. Trimming removed 0 bases from V and 0 bases from J, with 6 bases in between. The CDR3 length is 16 residues. Germline CDR1 LNHNV, CDR2 YYDKDF (reference sequence). Study-wide results and limits: A large proportion of expanded lesional clones were detected persisting in scalp and blood during tofacitinib. Tofacitinib produced a significant decrease in scalp clonality and in expanded CD8+ clones among the top 100.

The clonotype originates from a human donor with alopecia areata. Sequenced material: CD4+ T cells sorted from blood, taken at approximately week 34, from a patient treated with tofacitinib. The rearrangement joins TRBV15 to TRBJ2-6; D not certain. The CDR3 loop reads CATSRDRGSGANVLTF. In DNA form, the CDR3 reads TGTGCCACCAGCAGAGATCGCGGCTCTGGGGCCAACGTCCTGACTTTC.